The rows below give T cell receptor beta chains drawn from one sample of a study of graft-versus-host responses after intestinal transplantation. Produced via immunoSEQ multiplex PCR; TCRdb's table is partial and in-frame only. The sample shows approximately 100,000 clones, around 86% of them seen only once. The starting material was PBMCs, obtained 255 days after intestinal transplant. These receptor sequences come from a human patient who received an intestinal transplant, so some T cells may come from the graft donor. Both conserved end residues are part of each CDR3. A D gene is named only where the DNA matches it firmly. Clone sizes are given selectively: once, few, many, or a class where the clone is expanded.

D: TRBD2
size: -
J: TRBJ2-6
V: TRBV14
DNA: TGTGCCAGCAGCCAAGTGGGGGGGATTAGGGCCAACGTCCTGACTTTC
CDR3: CASSQVGGIRANVLTF

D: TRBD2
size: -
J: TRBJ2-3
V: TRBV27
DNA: TGTGCCAGCAGTTTTGGGCGGGGGAACGGTATGGATACGCAGTATTTT
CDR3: CASSFGRGNGMDTQYF

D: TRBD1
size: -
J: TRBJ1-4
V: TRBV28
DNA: TGTGCCAGCAGTCCGGACAGGGAGGACGGAAAACTGTTTTTT
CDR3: CASSPDREDGKLFF

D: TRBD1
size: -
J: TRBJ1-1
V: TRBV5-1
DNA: TGCGCCAGCAGCCAGGACAGGGACACTGAAGCTTTCTTT
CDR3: CASSQDRDTEAFF

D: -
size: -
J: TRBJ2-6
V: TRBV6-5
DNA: TGTGCCAGCAGTTACGGGCAGGCCACGAGGATGACTTTC
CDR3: CASSYGQATRMTF

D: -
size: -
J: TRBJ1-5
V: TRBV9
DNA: TGTGCCAGTGGGACACAAAACTTCAATCAGCCCCAGCATTTT
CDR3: CASGTQNFNQPQHF

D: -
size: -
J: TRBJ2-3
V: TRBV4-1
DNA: TGCGCCAGCAGCCAAGATCTGGGGGTTACGGATACGCAGTATTTT
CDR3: CASSQDLGVTDTQYF

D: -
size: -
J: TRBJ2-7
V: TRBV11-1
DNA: TGTGCCAGCAGCCCAGGCAGGGATCTCGAGCAGTACTTC
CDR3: CASSPGRDLEQYF

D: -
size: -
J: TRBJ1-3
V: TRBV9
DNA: TGTGCCAGCAGCGCATCTCCGGGGAACTCTGGAAACACCATATATTTT
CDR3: CASSASPGNSGNTIYF

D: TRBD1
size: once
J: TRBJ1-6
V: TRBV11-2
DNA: TGTGCCAGCAGCACGCCCGGACAGGGAGGTAATTCACCCCTCCACTTT
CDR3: CASSTPGQGGNSPLHF

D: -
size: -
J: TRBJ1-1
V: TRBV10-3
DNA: TGTGCCATCAGTGAGAAGGAGTTGAACACTGAAGCTTTCTTT
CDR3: CAISEKELNTEAFF

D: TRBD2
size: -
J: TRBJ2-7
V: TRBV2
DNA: TGTGCCACCCAAAGTTATAGCGGGGGCAGCGAGCAGTACTTC
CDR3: CATQSYSGGSEQYF

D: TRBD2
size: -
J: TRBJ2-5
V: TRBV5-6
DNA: TGTGCCAGCAGCTTGGGACTAGCGGGGGCGGTCCAAGAGACCCAGTACTTC
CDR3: CASSLGLAGAVQETQYF

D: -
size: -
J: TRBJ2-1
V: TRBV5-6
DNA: TGTGCCAGCAGTACAGGGACCACCAATGAGCAGTTCTTC
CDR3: CASSTGTTNEQFF

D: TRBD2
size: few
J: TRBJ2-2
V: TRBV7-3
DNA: TGTGCCAGCAGCTTCCCAACTAGCGGGGAAAACACCGGGGAGCTGTTTTTT
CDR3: CASSFPTSGENTGELFF

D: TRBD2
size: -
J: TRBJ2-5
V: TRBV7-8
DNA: TGTGCCAGCAGCTTAGCGCTGGGGGGAAGCGGGGAAGAGACCCAGTACTTC
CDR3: CASSLALGGSGEETQYF

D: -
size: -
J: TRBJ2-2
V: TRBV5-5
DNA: TGTGCCAGCAGCTTGGGGCGGGACGGAAACACCGGGGAGCTGTTTTTT
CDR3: CASSLGRDGNTGELFF

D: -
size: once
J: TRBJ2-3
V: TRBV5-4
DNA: TGTGCCTGCAAGGCGCGTAGCACAGATACGCAGTATTTT
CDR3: CACKARSTDTQYF

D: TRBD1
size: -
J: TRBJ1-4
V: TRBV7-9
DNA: TGTGCCAGCAGCTTGGGACAGGGAACTAATGAAAAACTGTTTTTT
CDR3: CASSLGQGTNEKLFF

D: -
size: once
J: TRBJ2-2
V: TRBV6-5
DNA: TGTGCCAGCACCTTCTTGGTTTCGAACACCGGGGAGCTGTTTTTT
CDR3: CASTFLVSNTGELFF

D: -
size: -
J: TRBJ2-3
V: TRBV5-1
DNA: TGCGCCAGCAGCCCTCCAGAGACAGATACGCAGTATTTT
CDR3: CASSPPETDTQYF

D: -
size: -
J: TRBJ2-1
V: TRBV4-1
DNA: TGCGCCAGCAGCCAAGAAGCGGCGAGCTCCTACAATGAGCAGTTCTTC
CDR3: CASSQEAASSYNEQFF

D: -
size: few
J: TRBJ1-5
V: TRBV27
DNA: TGTGCCAGCAGTTTTCAGGGAGGCAATCAGCCCCAGCATTTT
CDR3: CASSFQGGNQPQHF

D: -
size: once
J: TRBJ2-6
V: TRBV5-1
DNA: TGCGCCAGCGGCGACGTTCCTTACTCTGGGGCCAACGTCCTGACTTTC
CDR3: CASGDVPYSGANVLTF

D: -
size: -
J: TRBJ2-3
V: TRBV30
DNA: TGTGCCTGGAGTGTACTGTCGCACGACACAGATACGCAGTATTTT
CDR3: CAWSVLSHDTDTQYF

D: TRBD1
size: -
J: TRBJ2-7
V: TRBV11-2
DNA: TGTGCCAGCGCCCACAGGGGTGCGACTTACGAGCAGTACTTC
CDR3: CASAHRGATYEQYF

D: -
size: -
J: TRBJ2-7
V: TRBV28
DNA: TGTGCCAGCAGTTTTACATTCACCTACGAGCAGTACTTC
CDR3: CASSFTFTYEQYF

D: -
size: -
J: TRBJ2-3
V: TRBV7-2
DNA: TGTGCCAGCAGCTTAAAGAAGGCTACGCAGTATTTT
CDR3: CASSLKKATQYF

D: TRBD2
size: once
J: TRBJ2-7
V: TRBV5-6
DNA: TGTGCCAGCAGCTCCCAGCGGGAGAGCTCCTACGAGCAGTACTTC
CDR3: CASSSQRESSYEQYF

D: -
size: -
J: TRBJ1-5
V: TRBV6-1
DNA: TGTGCCAGCAGTGAAAAAGGGGAACAGCCCCAGCATTTT
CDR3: CASSEKGEQPQHF

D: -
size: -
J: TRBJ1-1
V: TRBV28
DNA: TGTGCCAGTTCCGATCTCGGACAGAACACTGAAGCTTTCTTT
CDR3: CASSDLGQNTEAFF